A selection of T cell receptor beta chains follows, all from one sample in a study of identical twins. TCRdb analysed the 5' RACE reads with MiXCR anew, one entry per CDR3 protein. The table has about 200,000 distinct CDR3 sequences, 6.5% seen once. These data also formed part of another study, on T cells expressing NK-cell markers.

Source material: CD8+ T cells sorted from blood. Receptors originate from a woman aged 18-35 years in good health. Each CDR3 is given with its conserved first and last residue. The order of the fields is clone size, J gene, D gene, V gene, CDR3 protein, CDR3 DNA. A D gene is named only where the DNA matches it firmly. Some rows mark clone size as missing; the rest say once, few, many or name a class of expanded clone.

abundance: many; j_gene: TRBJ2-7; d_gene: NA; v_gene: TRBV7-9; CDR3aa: CASSPGEPEQYF; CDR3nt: TGTGCCAGCAGCCCAGGGGAGCCCGAGCAGTACTTC
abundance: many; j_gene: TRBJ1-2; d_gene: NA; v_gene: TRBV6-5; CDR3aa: CASSYRDEYGYTF; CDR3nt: TGTGCCAGCAGTTACAGGGATGAGTATGGCTACACCTTC
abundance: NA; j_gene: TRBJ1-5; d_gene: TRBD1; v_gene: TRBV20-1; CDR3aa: CSASTGIGNQPQHF; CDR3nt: TGCAGTGCTTCGACAGGGATCGGTAATCAGCCCCAGCATTTT
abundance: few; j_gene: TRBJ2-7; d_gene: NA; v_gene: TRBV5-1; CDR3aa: CASSSLPGAYEQYF; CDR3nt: TGCGCCAGCAGCTCGCTCCCGGGGGCCTACGAGCAGTACTTC
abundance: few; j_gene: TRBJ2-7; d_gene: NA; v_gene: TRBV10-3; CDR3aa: CAISPGAYEQYF; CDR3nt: TGTGCCATCAGCCCGGGAGCGTACGAGCAGTACTTC
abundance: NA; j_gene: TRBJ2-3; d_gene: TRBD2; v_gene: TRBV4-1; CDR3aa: CASSQGGAGGPDTQYF; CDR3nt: TGCGCCAGCAGCCAAGGGGGAGCGGGGGGGCCCGATACGCAGTATTTT
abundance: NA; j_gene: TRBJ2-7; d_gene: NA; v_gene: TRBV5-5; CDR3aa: CASSLVSSPSYEQYF; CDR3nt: TGTGCCAGCAGCTTGGTGTCGTCGCCCTCCTACGAGCAGTACTTC
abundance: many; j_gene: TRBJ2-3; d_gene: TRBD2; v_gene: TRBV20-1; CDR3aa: CSALAGGPDTQYF; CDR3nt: TGCAGTGCTCTAGCGGGAGGGCCTGATACGCAGTATTTT
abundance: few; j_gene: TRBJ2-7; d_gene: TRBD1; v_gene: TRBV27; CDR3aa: CASSLYGGQGTYEQYF; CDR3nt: TGTGCCAGCAGTTTGTACGGGGGACAGGGAACCTACGAGCAGTACTTC
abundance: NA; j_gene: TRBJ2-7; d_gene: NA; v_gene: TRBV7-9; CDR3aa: CASRSPEGTLYEQYF; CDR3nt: TGTGCCAGCAGGTCGCCAGAGGGGACGCTCTACGAGCAGTACTTC
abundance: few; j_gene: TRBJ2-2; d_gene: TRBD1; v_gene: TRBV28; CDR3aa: CASTGQGNTGELFF; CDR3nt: TGTGCCAGCACGGGACAGGGGAACACCGGGGAGCTGTTTTTT
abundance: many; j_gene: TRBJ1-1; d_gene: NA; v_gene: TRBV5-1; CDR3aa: CASSLDPPKVRGAEAFF; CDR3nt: TGCGCCAGCAGCTTGGACCCCCCAAAGGTCCGCGGCGCTGAAGCTTTCTTT
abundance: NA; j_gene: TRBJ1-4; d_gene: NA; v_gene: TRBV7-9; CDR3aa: CASSLDAVEKLFF; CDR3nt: TGTGCCAGCAGCTTAGATGCTGTGGAAAAACTGTTTTTT
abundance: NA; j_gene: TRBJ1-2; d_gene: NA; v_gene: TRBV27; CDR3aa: CASSEGHRGFYGYTF; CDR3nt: TGTGCCAGCAGTGAGGGACATCGGGGTTTCTATGGCTACACCTTC
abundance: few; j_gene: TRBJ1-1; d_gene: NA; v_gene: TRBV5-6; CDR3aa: CASSVGLTEAFF; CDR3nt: TGTGCCAGCAGCGTGGGACTAACTGAAGCTTTCTTT
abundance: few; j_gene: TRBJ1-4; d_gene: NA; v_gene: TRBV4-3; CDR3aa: CASSQDDGSTNEKLFF; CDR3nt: TGCGCCAGCAGCCAAGATGACGGATCAACTAATGAAAAACTGTTTTTT
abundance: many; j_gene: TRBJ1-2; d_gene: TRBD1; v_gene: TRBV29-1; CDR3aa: CSVPDRDRNYGYTF; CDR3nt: TGCAGCGTCCCCGACCGGGACAGAAACTATGGCTACACCTTC
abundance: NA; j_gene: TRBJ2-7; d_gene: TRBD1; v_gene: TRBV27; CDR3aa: CASSSGDRAYEQYF; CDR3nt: TGTGCCAGCAGTAGTGGGGACAGGGCCTACGAGCAGTACTTC
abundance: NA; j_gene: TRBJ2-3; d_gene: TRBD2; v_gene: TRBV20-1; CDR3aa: CSARDLGGSRTDTQYF; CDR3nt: TGCAGTGCTAGAGATCTAGGCGGGAGTCGCACAGATACGCAGTATTTT
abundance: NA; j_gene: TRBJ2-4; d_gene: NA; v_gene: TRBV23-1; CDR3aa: CASSQQVGKNIQYF; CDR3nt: TGCGCCAGCAGTCAACAAGTGGGGAAAAACATTCAGTACTTC
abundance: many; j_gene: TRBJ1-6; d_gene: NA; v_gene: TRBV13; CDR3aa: CASSSAYSPLHF; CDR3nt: TGTGCCAGCAGCTCAGCTTATTCACCCCTCCACTTT
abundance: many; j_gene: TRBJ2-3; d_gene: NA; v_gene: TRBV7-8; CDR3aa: CASSFKKGLPSTDTQYF; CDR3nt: TGTGCCAGCAGCTTCAAGAAGGGATTACCTAGCACAGATACGCAGTATTTT
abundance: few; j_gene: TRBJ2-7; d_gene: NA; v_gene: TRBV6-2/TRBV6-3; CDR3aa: CASSRITRGGYEQYF; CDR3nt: TGTGCCAGCAGCCGGATCACAAGGGGAGGCTACGAGCAGTACTTC
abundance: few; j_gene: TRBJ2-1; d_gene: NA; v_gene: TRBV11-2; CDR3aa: CASSLEGGVRDRTYNEQFF; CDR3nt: TGTGCCAGCAGCTTAGAGGGGGGTGTTCGGGACAGAACCTACAATGAGCAGTTCTTC
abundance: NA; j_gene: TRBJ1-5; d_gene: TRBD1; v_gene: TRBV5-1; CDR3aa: CASSLEGGNNQPQHF; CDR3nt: TGCGCCAGCAGCTTGGAAGGGGGCAACAATCAGCCCCAGCATTTT
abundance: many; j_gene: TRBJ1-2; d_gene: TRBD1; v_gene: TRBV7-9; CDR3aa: CASSARQGVPLGYTF; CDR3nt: TGTGCCAGCAGCGCAAGACAGGGGGTCCCCCTTGGCTACACCTTC
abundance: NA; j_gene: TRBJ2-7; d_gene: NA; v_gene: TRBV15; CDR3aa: CATSRGNPGSSYEQYF; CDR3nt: TGTGCCACCAGCAGAGGAAACCCGGGGAGCTCCTACGAGCAGTACTTC
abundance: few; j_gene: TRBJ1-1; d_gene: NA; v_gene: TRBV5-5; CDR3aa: CASSLMRGAEAFF; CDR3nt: TGTGCCAGCAGCTTGATGCGGGGAGCTGAAGCTTTCTTT
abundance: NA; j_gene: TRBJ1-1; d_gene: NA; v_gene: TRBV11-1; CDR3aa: CASSTRGRTVSKNTEAFF; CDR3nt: TGTGCCAGCAGCACTAGAGGAAGGACAGTCTCCAAGAACACTGAAGCTTTCTTT
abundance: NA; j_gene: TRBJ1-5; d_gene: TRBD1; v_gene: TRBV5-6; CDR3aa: CASSQGVSQPQHF; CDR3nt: TGTGCCAGCAGCCAGGGGGTATCACAGCCCCAGCATTTT
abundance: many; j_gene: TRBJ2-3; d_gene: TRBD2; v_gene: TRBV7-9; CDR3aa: CASGRTSGRASGSQYF; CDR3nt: TGTGCCAGCGGAAGGACTAGCGGGAGGGCCTCAGGTTCGCAGTATTTT
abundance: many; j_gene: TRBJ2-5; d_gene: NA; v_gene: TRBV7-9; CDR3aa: CASSRPSRGQETQYF; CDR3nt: TGTGCCAGCAGCCGACCCAGCAGGGGTCAAGAGACCCAGTACTTC
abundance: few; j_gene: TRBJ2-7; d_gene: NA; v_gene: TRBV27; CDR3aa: CASSLGEGAYEQYF; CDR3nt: TGTGCCAGCAGTTTGGGGGAGGGGGCTTACGAGCAGTACTTC
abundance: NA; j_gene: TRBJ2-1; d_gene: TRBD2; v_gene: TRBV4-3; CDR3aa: CASSQDLSGVYNEQFF; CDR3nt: TGCGCCAGCAGCCAAGATCTAAGCGGGGTTTACAATGAGCAGTTCTTC
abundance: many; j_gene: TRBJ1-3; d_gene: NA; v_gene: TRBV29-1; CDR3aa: CSVVTAHGSGNTIYF; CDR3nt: TGCAGCGTTGTGACGGCGCACGGATCTGGAAACACCATATATTTT
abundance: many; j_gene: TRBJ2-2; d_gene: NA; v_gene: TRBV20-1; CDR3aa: CSARGTKIGTGELFF; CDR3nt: TGCAGTGCTAGAGGGACTAAGATAGGGACCGGGGAGCTGTTTTTT
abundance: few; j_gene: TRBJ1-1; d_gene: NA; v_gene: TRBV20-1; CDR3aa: CSARDPLTRGGAEAFF; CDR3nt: TGCAGTGCTAGAGATCCCCTCACTCGGGGGGGTGCTGAAGCTTTCTTT
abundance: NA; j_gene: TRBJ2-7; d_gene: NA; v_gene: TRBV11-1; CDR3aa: CASSDFYEQYF; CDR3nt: TGTGCCAGCAGCGACTTTTACGAGCAGTACTTC
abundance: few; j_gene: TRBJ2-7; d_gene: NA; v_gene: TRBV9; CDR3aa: CASSLGGTASEQYF; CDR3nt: TGTGCCAGCAGCCTAGGGGGGACCGCTTCCGAGCAGTACTTC
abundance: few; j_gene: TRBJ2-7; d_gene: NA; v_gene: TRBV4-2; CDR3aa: CASSPGLLCEQYF; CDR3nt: TGTGCCAGCAGCCCCGGGCTTCTCTGCGAGCAGTACTTC
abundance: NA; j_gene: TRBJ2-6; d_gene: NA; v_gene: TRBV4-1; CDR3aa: CASSLERAGANVLTF; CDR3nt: TGCGCCAGCAGCCTCGAAAGGGCTGGGGCCAACGTCCTGACTTTC